This T cell receptor beta chain emerged from a study of CD8 T cells in ankylosing spondylitis. General observations from the study: Among TCR beta sequences, a motif of several highly homologous variants appeared characteristic of ankylosing spondylitis blood. Matched ankylosing spondylitis synovial fluid reportedly showed significant enrichment of disease-linked clones.

The length of the CDR3 is 13 residues. V lost 0 bases, J lost 9 bases, and 1 base stayed unmatched. CDR1 is SGDLS, CDR2 YYNGEE, per germline. Comments on this clonotype: Its antigen is currently unknown.

TCRdb itself ran the 5' RACE reads through MiXCR, one entry per CDR3 protein. The table has 250,000 to 350,000 distinct CDR3 sequences, around 20% seen once. This rearrangement joins TRBV9 to TRBJ2-1; 9 bases match TRBD2. The TCR originated in a female donor with ankylosing spondylitis or in good health (not recorded which). Sample: blood, either unsorted or a sorted T cell fraction (not recorded which). CDR3 DNA: TGTGCCAGCAGCGTAGTAGCGGGAGTTGAGCAGTTCTTC. Translated: CASSVVAGVEQFF. Supplemented by reference TRBV9 and TRBJ2-1, the full variable domain reads DSGVTQTPKHLITATGQRVTLRCSPRSGDLSVYWYQQSLDQGLQFLIQYYNGEERAKGNILERFSAQQFPDLHSELNLSSLELGDSALYFCASSVVAGVEQFFGPGTRLTVL.